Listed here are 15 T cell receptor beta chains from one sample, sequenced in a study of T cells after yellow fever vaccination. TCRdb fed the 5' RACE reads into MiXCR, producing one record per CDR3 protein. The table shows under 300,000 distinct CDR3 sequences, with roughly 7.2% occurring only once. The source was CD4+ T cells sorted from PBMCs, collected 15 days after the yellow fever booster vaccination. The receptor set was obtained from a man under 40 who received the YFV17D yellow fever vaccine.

The CDR3 loop is CASSIRGQYNEQFF. The CDR3 DNA reads as TGCGCCAGCAGCATAAGGGGGCAGTACAATGAGCAGTTCTTC. V usage is TRBV5-1 and J usage is TRBJ2-1, with TRBD1 matching 7 bases. V was pared by 4 bases and J by 4 bases, with 5 bases of the junction left unmatched. The germline V gene has CDR1 SGHRS and CDR2 YFSETQ. The CDR3 is made up of 14 amino acids. The complete variable domain, with remaining parts taken from reference TRBV5-1 and TRBJ2-1, reads KAGVTQTPRYLIKTRGQQVTLSCSPISGHRSVSWYQQTPGQGLQFLFEYFSETQRNKGNFPGRFSGRQFSNSRSEMNVSTLELGDSALYLCASSIRGQYNEQFFGPGTRLTVL.

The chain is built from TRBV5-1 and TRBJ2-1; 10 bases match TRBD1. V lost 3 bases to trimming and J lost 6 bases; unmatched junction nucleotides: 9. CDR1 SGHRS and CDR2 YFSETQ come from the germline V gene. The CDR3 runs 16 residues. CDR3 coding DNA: TGCGCCAGCAGCTCTCTTGGTTGGACAGGGGGCAATGAGCAGTTCTTC. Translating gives CASSSLGWTGGNEQFF. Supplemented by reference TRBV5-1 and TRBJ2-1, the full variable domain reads KAGVTQTPRYLIKTRGQQVTLSCSPISGHRSVSWYQQTPGQGLQFLFEYFSETQRNKGNFPGRFSGRQFSNSRSEMNVSTLELGDSALYLCASSSLGWTGGNEQFFGPGTRLTVL.

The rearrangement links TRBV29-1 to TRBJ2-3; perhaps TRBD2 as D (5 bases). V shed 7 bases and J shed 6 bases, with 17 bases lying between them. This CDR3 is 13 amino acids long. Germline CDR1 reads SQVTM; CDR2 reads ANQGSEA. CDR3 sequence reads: CSGAQEDGDTQYF. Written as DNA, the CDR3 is TGCAGCGGCGCCCAGGAGGACGGGGATACGCAGTATTTT.

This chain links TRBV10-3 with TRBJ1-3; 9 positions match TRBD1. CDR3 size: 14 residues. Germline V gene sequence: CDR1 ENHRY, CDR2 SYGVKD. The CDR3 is CARDRVESGNTIYF. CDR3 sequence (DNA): TGTGCTCGGGACAGGGTGGAATCGGGGAACACCATATATTTT.

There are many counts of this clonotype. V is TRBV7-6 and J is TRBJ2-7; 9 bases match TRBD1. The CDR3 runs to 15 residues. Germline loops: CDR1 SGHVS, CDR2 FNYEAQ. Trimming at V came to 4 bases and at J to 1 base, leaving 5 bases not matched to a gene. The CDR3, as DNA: TGTGCCAGCAGCTCCCAGGGACAGGGATCCTACGAGCAGTACTTC. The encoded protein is CASSSQGQGSYEQYF.

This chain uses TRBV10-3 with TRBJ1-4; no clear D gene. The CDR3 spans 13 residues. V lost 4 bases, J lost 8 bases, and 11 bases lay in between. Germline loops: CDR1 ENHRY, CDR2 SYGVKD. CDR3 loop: CAISVGEREKLFF. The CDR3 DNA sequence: TGTGCCATCAGTGTAGGAGAAAGGGAAAAACTGTTTTTT.

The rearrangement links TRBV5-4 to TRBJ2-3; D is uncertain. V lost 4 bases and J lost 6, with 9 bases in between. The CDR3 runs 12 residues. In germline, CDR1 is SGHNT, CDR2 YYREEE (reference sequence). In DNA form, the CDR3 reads TGTGCCAGCAGCCCCTTCGGGGATACGCAGTATTTT. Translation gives CASSPFGDTQYF.

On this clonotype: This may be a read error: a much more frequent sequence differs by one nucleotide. The CDR3 loop is CSASGGHYGYTF. CDR3 nucleotide sequence: TGCAGTGCGTCAGGGGGTCACTATGGCTACACCTTC. The rearrangement uses TRBV20-1 and TRBJ1-2, with 7 bases lining up with TRBD1. The length of the CDR3 is 12 residues. Germline CDR1 DFQATT, CDR2 SNEGSKA (reference sequence). J gave up 3 bases and V 6 bases, and 4 bases lay outside the gene matches.

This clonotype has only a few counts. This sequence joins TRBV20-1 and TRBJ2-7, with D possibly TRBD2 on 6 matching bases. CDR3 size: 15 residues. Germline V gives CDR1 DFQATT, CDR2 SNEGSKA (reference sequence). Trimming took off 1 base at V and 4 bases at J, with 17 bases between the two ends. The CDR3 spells CSARAYTSTIYEQYF. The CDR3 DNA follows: TGCAGTGCTAGAGCGTATACTAGCACTATTTACGAGCAGTACTTC.

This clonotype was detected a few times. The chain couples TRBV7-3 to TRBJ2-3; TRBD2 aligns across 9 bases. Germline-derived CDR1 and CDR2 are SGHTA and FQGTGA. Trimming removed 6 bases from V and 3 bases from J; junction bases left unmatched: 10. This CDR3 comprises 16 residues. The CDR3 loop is CASSSRGRAGTDTQYF. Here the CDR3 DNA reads TGTGCCAGCAGTAGTCGCGGGAGGGCGGGGACAGATACGCAGTATTTT. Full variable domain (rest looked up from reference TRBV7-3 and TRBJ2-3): GAGVSQTPSNKVTEKGKYVELRCDPISGHTALYWYRQSLGQGPEFLIYFQGTGAADDSGLPNDRFFAVRPEGSVSTLKIQRTERGDSAVYLCASSSRGRAGTDTQYFGPGTRLTVL.

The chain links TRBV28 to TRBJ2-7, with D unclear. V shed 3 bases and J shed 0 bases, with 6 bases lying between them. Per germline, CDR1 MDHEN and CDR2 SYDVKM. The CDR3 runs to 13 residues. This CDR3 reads CASSFSTSYEQYF. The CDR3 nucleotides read TGTGCCAGCAGTTTTTCTACCTCCTACGAGCAGTACTTC.

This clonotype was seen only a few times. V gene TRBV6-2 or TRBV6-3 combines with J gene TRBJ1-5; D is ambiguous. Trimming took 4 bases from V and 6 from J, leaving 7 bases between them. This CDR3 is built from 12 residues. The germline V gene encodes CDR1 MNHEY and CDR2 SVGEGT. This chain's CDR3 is CASSSSIQPQHF. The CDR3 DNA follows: TGTGCCAGCAGTTCCTCGATTCAGCCCCAGCATTTT.

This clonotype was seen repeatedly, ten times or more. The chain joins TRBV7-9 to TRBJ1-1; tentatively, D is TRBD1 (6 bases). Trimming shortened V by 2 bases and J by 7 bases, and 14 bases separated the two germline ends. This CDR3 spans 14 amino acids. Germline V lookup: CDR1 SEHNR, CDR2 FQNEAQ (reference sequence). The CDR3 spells CASSLSGLTGEAFF. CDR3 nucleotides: TGTGCCAGCAGCTTATCCGGGTTGACAGGTGAAGCTTTCTTT.

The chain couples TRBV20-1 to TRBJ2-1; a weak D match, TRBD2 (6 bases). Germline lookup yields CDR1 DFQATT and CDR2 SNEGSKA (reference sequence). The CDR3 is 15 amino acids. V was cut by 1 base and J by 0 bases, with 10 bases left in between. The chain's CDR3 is CSARVGRGSYNEQFF. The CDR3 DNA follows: TGCAGTGCTAGAGTTGGGCGGGGCTCCTACAATGAGCAGTTCTTC.

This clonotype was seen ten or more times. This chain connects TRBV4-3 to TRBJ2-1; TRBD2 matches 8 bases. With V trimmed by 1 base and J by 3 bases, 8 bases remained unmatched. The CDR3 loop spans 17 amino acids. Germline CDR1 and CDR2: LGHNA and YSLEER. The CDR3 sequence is CASSQAPNSGIYNEQFF. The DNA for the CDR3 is TGCGCCAGCAGCCAAGCCCCCAATAGCGGGATCTACAATGAGCAGTTCTTC.